This T cell receptor (beta chain) was found in a study of low-dose radiotherapy and immunotherapy resistance in tumors. Study at large: The 200 mg/m2 dose of intravenous cyclophosphamide was given every two weeks, one day before radiation and immunotherapy.

This clonotype has at least ten counts. V gave up 6 bases and J gave up 9 bases, with 18 bases separating them. In germline, CDR1 is KGHSH, CDR2 LQKENI. The CDR3 contains 15 residues. Time point given: before trial treatment. Donors were treated with nivolumab, ipilimumab, aspirin, and low-dose cyclophosphamide and radiotherapy. First-strand cDNA used TRAV- and TRBV-specific primers, covering alpha and beta chains. The TCRs were subjected to amplification over approximately 19 PCR cycles employing a constant-region primer in conjunction with a V-primer adapter. TCRdb used MiXCR to reprocess the reads, holding one entry per CDR3 protein. Here the sample spans about 82,000 distinct CDR3 sequences, about 20% being singletons.

The rearrangement uses TRBV18 and TRBJ1-6; no clear D gene. The source was PBMCs, collected before treatment. The TCR was taken from a male donor with prostate cancer. CDR3 region: CASSPGLGTGSPLHF. The CDR3 nucleotides read TGTGCCAGCTCGCCTGGACTGGGAACGGGTTCACCCCTCCACTTT.